The sequence of this TCR beta chain was determined in a study of early T cells in non-severe SARS-CoV-2 infection. Study as a whole: Sequenced material consisted of bulk RNA (from unsorted whole blood), and chains were unpaired.

Concerning this clonotype: Antigen specificity is unknown.

Study-level points and caveats: Private and CD4 specificities were missed by VDJdb matching, skewed to anti-spike CD8.

Unique molecular identifiers were affixed to single, distinct cDNA molecules. One entry per CDR3 protein results from TCRdb running MiXCR on the 5' RACE reads. Of about 69,000 distinct CDR3 sequences in the sample, roughly 8.7% were seen once. CDR1 is SGHRS, CDR2 YFSETQ, per germline. The CDR3 is made up of 15 amino acids. The V segment lost 4 bases and the J segment 2 bases; nucleotides outside the gene matches: 8. V is TRBV5-1 and J is TRBJ1-1, with TRBD1 matching 7 bases. The source material was whole blood. The TCR comes from an adult who was a healthcare worker with PCR-confirmed SARS-CoV-2 infection or an uninfected control (not recorded which). This chain's CDR3 is CASSTGQTGNTEAFF. The CDR3 coding sequence is TGCGCCAGCAGCACGGGACAGACCGGAAACACTGAAGCTTTCTTT.